The 28 T cell receptor beta chains below were found in one sample sequenced in a study of CD8+CD57+ T cells in acquired aplastic anemia. The study profiled TCR beta VDJ and CDR3 using genomic DNA as template. TCRdb redid the calling of the reads with MiXCR, one entry per CDR3 protein. Of about 220,000 distinct CDR3 sequences listed, almost 35% are singletons. The material sequenced was sorted CD4+, CD8+, or CD8+CD57+ T cells (not recorded which) from PBMCs. The receptors were sampled from a human donor in good health, serving as a control.

This chain links TRBV7-2 with TRBJ2-3; 7 bases align to TRBD2. Germline assignment: CDR1 SGHTA and CDR2 FQGNSA. The CDR3 length is 13 residues. V lost 5 bases to trimming and J lost 5 bases; unmatched junction nucleotides: 4. CDR3 nucleotide sequence: TGTGCCAGCAGCCCAGGGAGGGTAGATACGCAGTATTTT. It specifies CASSPGRVDTQYF. The whole variable domain, remainder taken from reference TRBV7-2 and TRBJ2-3, is GAGVSQSPSNKVTEKGKDVELRCDPISGHTALYWYRQSLGQGLEFLIYFQGNSAPDKSGLPSDRFSAERTGGSVSTLTIQRTQQEDSAVYLCASSPGRVDTQYFGPGTRLTVL.

This clonotype appeared many times. The rearrangement joins TRBV20-1 to TRBJ2-3, with D tentatively TRBD2 (6 bases). With 4 bases removed from V and 2 bases from J, the gap between germline ends came to 10 bases. The CDR3 is 13 amino acids. CDR1 is DFQATT and CDR2 is SNEGSKA in the germline V gene (reference sequence). CDR3: CSAKGLFTDTQYF. DNA of the CDR3: TGCAGTGCTAAGGGACTTTTCACAGATACGCAGTATTTT.

This clonotype was counted ten times or more. This rearrangement joins TRBV2 to TRBJ1-5; a possible D gene is TRBD1 (6 bases). Germline loops: CDR1 SNHLY, CDR2 FYNNEI. The CDR3 is 12 amino acids. The V gene lost 6 bases and the J gene lost 10 bases, with 13 bases spanning the gap. As DNA, the CDR3 is TGTGCCAGCAGCGAGCTACAGGGACCCCAGCATTTT. Its translation is CASSELQGPQHF.

This clonotype was seen many times. The CDR3 coding sequence is TGCAGTGCGCTCCGGGACGGAAATCAGCCCCAGCATTTT. It is translated as CSALRDGNQPQHF. The chain uses TRBV20-1 and TRBJ1-5; maybe TRBD1 (5 bases). This CDR3 region has 13 residues. Trimming took off 6 bases at V and 4 bases at J, with 13 bases between the two ends. Germline V gene sequence: CDR1 DFQATT, CDR2 SNEGSKA (reference sequence).

The chain recombines TRBV19 with TRBJ2-1; 7 nucleotides align to TRBD1. The CDR3 contains 12 residues. V dropped 6 bases and J dropped 11; count of bases not matched to a gene: 7. Per the germline V gene, CDR1 is LNHDA and CDR2 is SQIVND (reference sequence). The CDR3 region has the DNA TGTGCCAGTAGCATTGACAGGGCAAAGCAGTTCTTC. This sequence encodes CASSIDRAKQFF.

The chain employs TRBV29-1 and TRBJ2-5; D not resolved. CDR3 size: 12 residues. Trimming cost V 4 bases and J 2 bases, with 8 bases left between them. The germline CDR1 and CDR2 sequences are SQVTM and ANQGSEA. The CDR3 DNA sequence: TGCAGCGTTGGGGTGGGTCAAGAGACCCAGTACTTC. This translates into CSVGVGQETQYF.

Concerning this clonotype: A much larger clone lies a single base off, so this may be a read error. The CDR3 does not close with the conserved phenylalanine or tryptophan, likely indicating a read error. This chain uses TRBV5-1 with TRBJ2-7; 8 positions agree with TRBD2. Germline CDR1 SGHRS, CDR2 YFSETQ. Losses at the gene ends were 4 bases for V and 0 bases for J; bases not matched to a gene: 9. CDR3 size: 16 residues. The CDR3 DNA is TGCGCCAGCAGCGAAGCTAGCGGGCAACCCTCCTACGAGCAGTACCTC. This codes for CASSEASGQPSYEQYL.

Only one count was recorded for this clonotype. The V and J genes are TRBV19 and TRBJ1-2; perhaps TRBD1 as D (6 bases). The CDR3 contains 12 residues. V shed 5 bases and J shed 6 bases, with 10 bases lying between them. CDR1 is LNHDA, CDR2 SQIVND, per germline (reference sequence). The CDR3 loop is CASSQGYDGYTF. Here the CDR3 DNA reads TGTGCCAGTAGTCAGGGGTACGATGGCTACACCTTC.

As to this clonotype: A much larger clone is a single base away; this may be a read error. The rearrangement links TRBV7-6 to TRBJ1-3, with 11 bases identical to TRBD1. This CDR3 has 14 amino acids. Per germline, CDR1 SGHVS and CDR2 FNYEAQ. The CDR3 DNA sequence: TGTGCCAGCAGGCGGACAGGGGGCGGAAACATCATATATTTT. Translation gives CASRRTGGGNIIYF.

This clonotype was seen only a few times. The chain links TRBV6-5 to TRBJ1-1, with D possibly matching TRBD1 (5 bases). V was trimmed by 0 bases and J by 10 bases, leaving 9 bases between them. The V gene's germline CDR1 is MNHEY and CDR2 SVGAGI. The CDR3 extends over 12 amino acids. Here the CDR3 DNA reads TGTGCCAGCAGTTACTCACCAGGGTTAGCTTTCTTT. It specifies CASSYSPGLAFF.

The chain is built from TRBV28 and TRBJ2-7; 9 nucleotides line up with TRBD1. The V gene end was trimmed by 3 bases and the J gene end by 12 bases; junction bases not matched to a gene: 3. Germline assignment: CDR1 MDHEN and CDR2 SYDVKM. This CDR3 comprises 11 residues. The CDR3 reads CASSFGQGRYF. In DNA, the CDR3 is TGTGCCAGCAGTTTTGGACAGGGGAGGTACTTC. The variable domain in full, completed from reference TRBV28 and TRBJ2-7, reads DVKVTQSSRYLVKRTGEKVFLECVQDMDHENMFWYRQDPGLGLRLIYFSYDVKMKEKGDIPEGYSVSREKKERFSLILESASTNQTSMYLCASSFGQGRYFGPGTRLTVT.

Ten or more counts support this clonotype. The CDR3 sequence is CASSPLLGNYEQYF. Written as DNA, the CDR3 is TGTGCCAGCAGCCCCCTGTTGGGGAACTACGAGCAGTACTTC. The J gene is TRBJ2-7, the V gene TRBV7-2; D gene ambiguous. Germline V lookup: CDR1 SGHTA, CDR2 FQGNSA. This CDR3 contains 14 residues. V was pared by 5 bases and J by 3 bases, with 14 bases between.

Ten or more counts support this clonotype. This chain joins TRBV10-2 and TRBJ1-2; the D gene is possibly TRBD1 (6 bases). Germline CDR1 and CDR2: WSHSY and SAAADI. The CDR3 loop spans 13 amino acids. V dropped 7 bases and J dropped 7 bases, with 16 bases sitting between them. This CDR3 is CASTWDKATGYTF. In nucleotides, the CDR3 is TGCGCCAGCACCTGGGACAAGGCTACTGGCTACACCTTC.

This clonotype was seen a handful of times. The chain employs TRBV5-1 and TRBJ2-3; 9 bases match TRBD2. Looked up from germline, CDR1 is SGHRS and CDR2 is YFSETQ. The J segment lost 3 bases and the V segment lost 0 bases, leaving 5 bases of the junction unmatched. The CDR3 contains 16 residues. CDR3 DNA sequence: TGCGCCAGCAGCTTGGCGCTAGCGGGGTTGACAGATACGCAGTATTTT. This codes for CASSLALAGLTDTQYF.

This clonotype was detected many times. The gene calls are TRBV5-1 and TRBJ2-7; D is possibly TRBD1 (6 bases). Trimming took 2 bases from V and 1 from J, leaving 13 bases between them. Per the germline V gene, CDR1 is SGHRS and CDR2 is YFSETQ. The CDR3 is made up of 15 amino acids. The CDR3 protein is CASSLYRAKSYEQYF. The DNA of the CDR3 is TGCGCCAGCAGCTTATACAGGGCCAAATCCTACGAGCAGTACTTC.

This rearrangement joins TRBV29-1 to TRBJ1-4; D is possibly TRBD1 (5 bases). CDR1 and CDR2 from the germline V gene are SQVTM and ANQGSEA. V lost 3 bases and J lost 13, with 21 bases in between. The CDR3 has 14 amino acids. The CDR3 loop is CSVDRGDSGSLLFF. The CDR3 DNA sequence: TGCAGCGTTGACCGAGGGGATAGCGGGTCACTACTGTTTTTT.

Many counts were recorded for this clonotype. The CDR3 loop is CASSEARRSSSYEQYF. The CDR3 nucleotides are TGTGCCAGCAGCGAAGCGCGACGGAGTAGCTCCTACGAGCAGTACTTC. The V call is TRBV7-2, the J call TRBJ2-7; no definite D call. This CDR3 region has 16 residues. Germline V gene sequence: CDR1 SGHTA, CDR2 FQGNSA. The V gene lost 5 bases and the J gene lost 0 bases, with 17 bases spanning the gap. Supplemented by reference TRBV7-2 and TRBJ2-7, the full variable domain reads GAGVSQSPSNKVTEKGKDVELRCDPISGHTALYWYRQSLGQGLEFLIYFQGNSAPDKSGLPSDRFSAERTGGSVSTLTIQRTQQEDSAVYLCASSEARRSSSYEQYFGPGTRLTVT.

V gene TRBV5-1 combines with J gene TRBJ2-3; 14 bases fit TRBD2. The CDR3 has 18 residues. J was trimmed by 4 bases and V by 0 bases; bases with no gene match: 7. Germline CDR1 reads SGHRS; CDR2 reads YFSETQ. CDR3 residues: CASSLGLAGGPVPDTQYF. CDR3 bases: TGCGCCAGCAGCTTGGGACTAGCGGGGGGGCCTGTGCCAGATACGCAGTATTTT.

The chain uses TRBV5-1 and TRBJ2-7; TRBD2 matches at 11 bases. There are 14 residues in the CDR3. Trimming removed 5 bases from V and 3 bases from J; junction bases left unmatched: 4. Germline loops: CDR1 SGHRS, CDR2 YFSETQ. CDR3: CASRSGTSGYEQYF. The DNA for the CDR3 is TGCGCCAGCAGGAGCGGGACTAGCGGCTACGAGCAGTACTTC. Based on the CDR3 plus reference TRBV5-1 and TRBJ2-7, the full variable domain is KAGVTQTPRYLIKTRGQQVTLSCSPISGHRSVSWYQQTPGQGLQFLFEYFSETQRNKGNFPGRFSGRQFSNSRSEMNVSTLELGDSALYLCASRSGTSGYEQYFGPGTRLTVT.

This clonotype appeared many times. CDR3 in amino acids: CSADGVDYNEQFF. CDR3 nucleotide sequence: TGCAGTGCCGACGGGGTAGATTATAATGAGCAGTTCTTC. The chain recombines TRBV20-1 with TRBJ2-1; D may be TRBD2 (5 bases). Germline V gene lookup returns CDR1 DFQATT and CDR2 SNEGSKA (reference sequence). CDR3 length: 13 amino acids. V was cut by 6 bases and J by 7 bases, with 16 bases left in between.

This clonotype showed up just a few times. This may be a read error: a much more frequent sequence differs by one nucleotide. The chain is built from TRBV7-9 and TRBJ2-3, with D possibly TRBD1 on 6 matching bases. There are 14 residues in the CDR3. Germline V lookup: CDR1 SEHNR, CDR2 FQNEAQ (reference sequence). V lost 5 bases and J 1 base, leaving 10 bases between the germline ends. CDR3 DNA: TGTGCCAGCAGCCCCGGACAGCGCACAGATACGCAGTATTTT. The encoded protein is CASSPGQRTDTQYF.

This clonotype was observed many times. The chain joins TRBV20-1 to TRBJ1-2; D unclear. In germline, CDR1 is DFQATT, CDR2 SNEGSKA (reference sequence). This CDR3 comprises 11 residues. V was shortened by 3 bases and J by 8 bases, with 10 bases between the two germline ends. The CDR3 coding sequence is TGCAGTGCTAGTTACCTCGGGGGCTACACCTTC. It encodes CSASYLGGYTF.

This clonotype was detected many times. The junction departs from the called germline gene at one end, perhaps through a read error. The rearrangement joins TRBV12-3 or TRBV12-4 to TRBJ1-2, with D uncertain. The CDR3 sequence is 17 residues long. The CDR3 here is CASILKVLGRSNFGYTF. CDR3 coding DNA: TGTGCCAGCATCCTAAAGGTGCTGGGTCGTTCTAACTTTGGCTACACCTTC.

This clonotype came up many times. The rearrangement uses TRBV2 and TRBJ2-1; D call uncertain. Germline values: CDR1 SNHLY, CDR2 FYNNEI. This CDR3 contains 15 residues. Trimming shortened V by 3 bases and J by 2 bases, and 11 bases separated the two germline ends. The CDR3 is CASSETPIPYNEQFF. CDR3 nucleotides: TGTGCCAGCAGTGAGACTCCAATTCCCTACAATGAGCAGTTCTTC.

CDR3 coding DNA: TGTGCCAGTAGTATAGGACAGGGGCGGATTGAGCAGTTCTTC. This gives the protein CASSIGQGRIEQFF. The chain has TRBV19 and TRBJ2-1; 8 bases map to TRBD1. Unmatched junction bases numbered 5, after V lost 1 base and J lost 9 bases. The CDR3 length is 14 residues. The germline V gene encodes CDR1 LNHDA and CDR2 SQIVND (reference sequence).

As for this clonotype: A read error may account for a junction end that differs from germline. The chain carries TRBV5-1 and TRBJ2-7; 8 bases fit TRBD2. Germline CDR1 SGHRS, CDR2 YFSETQ. The CDR3 has 17 residues. The CDR3 DNA reads TGCGCCAGCGGCTTGGTGTATCGGGGGGGCAGAAACTACGAGCAGTACTTC. Its translation: CASGLVYRGGRNYEQYF.

This clonotype was observed at least ten times. This chain connects TRBV25-1 to TRBJ2-7; D gene uncertain. The V and J ends lost 2 bases and 1 base respectively, with 12 bases between them. CDR3 length: 15 residues. From germline, CDR1 is MGHDK and CDR2 SYGVNS. The CDR3 DNA is TGTGCCAGCAGTGAAGGCGACGGATCATCCTACGAGCAGTACTTC. Translation: CASSEGDGSSYEQYF.

The rearrangement uses TRBV2 and TRBJ2-7; TRBD2 is a possible D gene (6 bases). Trimming cost V 11 bases and J 3 bases, with 17 bases left between them. This CDR3 is built from 13 residues. Looked up from germline, CDR1 is SNHLY and CDR2 is FYNNEI. The CDR3 sequence is CAVGGELFYEQYF. Written as DNA, the CDR3 is TGTGCCGTGGGCGGGGAACTATTCTACGAGCAGTACTTC.